The text below deals with one T cell receptor beta chain. Bulk tumor genomic DNA constituted the template, at around 610 ng per sample. The authors collected several far-apart biopsies from each primary tumor during surgery. With untreated, newly diagnosed non-small cell lung cancer, the patients went on to undergo curative surgery. The sample originates from a study of immune heterogeneity within non-small cell lung tumors. Trimming cost V 3 bases and J 4 bases, with 12 bases left between them. Germline values: CDR1 SEHNR, CDR2 FQNEAQ (reference sequence). The CDR3 spans 14 residues. CDR3 of TCR beta was amplified by multiplex PCR that used 32 V and 13 J primers. TCRdb re-called the multiplex PCR reads with MiXCR, one entry per CDR3 protein. The sample contains under 3,500 distinct CDR3 sequences, under 55% of which appear only once.

Source material: lung tumor tissue. This TCR was sampled from a man in his sixties with non-small cell lung cancer. V is TRBV7-9 and J is TRBJ1-2, with D hard to call. Written as DNA, the CDR3 is TGTGCCAGCAGCTTTGGGGAGTCCATCTATGGCTACACCTTC. Translating it yields CASSFGESIYGYTF.